This T cell receptor beta chain was documented in a study of blood T cell repertoires in COVID-19. In the study overall: Acute and convalescent COVID-19 samples came from the United States, Italy and Spain. From T cells, B-cell-depleted T cells, or PBMCs came the material, which was cDNA or gDNA.

Under the authors' procedure: Amplified reference gene primers provided the basis for estimating nucleated cell counts. Repertoires were generated with immunoSEQ multiplex PCR, while TCRdb's copy carries only in-frame clones and drops some. Clone size and the V and J calls come from that table; the DNA yielded D and trimming. The profile shows 110,000 to 150,000 clones, approximately 80% of them singletons. The junction had 11 bases not matched to a gene; V was cut back by 4 bases and J by 8 bases. This CDR3 has 15 residues. Germline V gene sequence: CDR1 SGHVS, CDR2 FQNEAQ. The chain employs TRBV7-8 and TRBJ2-7, with TRBD1 identical over 10 bases. The sample consisted of peripheral blood. The TCR was taken from a man aged 60 to 69 with active or convalescent COVID-19. Written as DNA, the CDR3 is TGTGCCAGCAGCTCCTACACCGGGACAGGGGAGAAGCAGTACTTC. Translation gives CASSSYTGTGEKQYF.